This T cell receptor beta chain was captured in a study of T cell repertoires in cytomegalovirus infection. Study background: Evidence of both CMV infection and a matching HLA type came from public TCR beta signatures. Study results and limitations: Based on cumulative public TCR beta family frequency, carriers of CMV plus the relevant HLA were identified. HLA-C-restricted, CMV-specific TCR beta clonotypes were dominant ex vivo.

Concerning this clonotype: Its antigen is unidentified.

V was clipped by 5 bases and J by 5 bases, with 13 bases between them. The CDR3 is made up of 13 amino acids. Germline V CDR1 and CDR2: DFQATT, SNEGSKA (reference sequence). TCRdb fed the reads into MiXCR, producing one record per CDR3 protein. The sample lists around 630,000 distinct CDR3 sequences, roughly a quarter occurring once. Sequencing input: CD8+ T cells from PBMCs. The origin of this receptor is a human donor in good health (CMV status not recorded). Some clones in this sample may be carry-over from other donors' samples. The V and J genes are TRBV20-1 and TRBJ2-1; D gene unclear. The CDR3 DNA follows: TGCAGTGCTTACCCGGACCTGGACAATGAGCAGTTCTTC. Translated, it gives CSAYPDLDNEQFF.